The rows below give T cell receptor beta chains drawn from one sample of a study of CD8 T cells in ankylosing spondylitis. Each CDR3 protein gets one entry after TCRdb re-called the 5' RACE reads with MiXCR. Among a few hundred thousand distinct CDR3 sequences listed, approximately 12% were seen once. Sequenced input: blood, either unsorted or a sorted T cell fraction (not recorded which). Source of these receptors: a male donor with ankylosing spondylitis or in good health (not recorded which). Each CDR3 is given without its conserved first and last residue. Each record gives: V gene, J gene, clone size, D gene, CDR3 protein. The D gene is left open where the match is weak. A row's size may be missing; if present it is once, few, many or a size class.

V: TRBV20-1; J: TRBJ2-3; size: many; D: TRBD2; CDR3: SASSGGLLTDTQY
V: TRBV28; J: TRBJ1-5; size: .; D: .; CDR3: ASSFDPMGIGNQPQH
V: TRBV28; J: TRBJ2-5; size: few; D: TRBD1; CDR3: ASSLGQGYQETQY
V: TRBV20-1; J: TRBJ2-1; size: many; D: .; CDR3: SARVDGSSGYNEQF
V: TRBV7-8; J: TRBJ2-7; size: many; D: .; CDR3: ASSPGYTYEQY
V: TRBV4-1; J: TRBJ2-7; size: many; D: .; CDR3: ASSQERFSYEQY
V: TRBV5-1; J: TRBJ2-5; size: .; D: TRBD2; CDR3: ASSPSGGLGTQY
V: TRBV5-1; J: TRBJ1-1; size: many; D: TRBD1; CDR3: ASSLNRGKSGHTEAF
V: TRBV20-1; J: TRBJ2-5; size: many; D: TRBD2; CDR3: SARGEAGEWETQY
V: TRBV11-1; J: TRBJ2-1; size: many; D: TRBD2; CDR3: ASSPRHLRGDYNEQF
V: TRBV27; J: TRBJ2-1; size: .; D: .; CDR3: ASSLESGSYNEQF
V: TRBV29-1; J: TRBJ1-2; size: .; D: TRBD1; CDR3: SAKVRGGSGYT
V: TRBV6-2/TRBV6-3; J: TRBJ2-7; size: once; D: .; CDR3: ASQDSLPVEQY
V: TRBV3-1; J: TRBJ1-6; size: .; D: TRBD1; CDR3: ASSLEGGNSPLH
V: TRBV6-2/TRBV6-3; J: TRBJ2-7; size: many; D: .; CDR3: ASRRQVLSSYEQY
V: TRBV6-6; J: TRBJ1-3; size: many; D: .; CDR3: ASTRGGTIY
V: TRBV21-1; J: TRBJ1-2; size: many; D: .; CDR3: AKWRDDWTWYGYT
V: TRBV20-1; J: TRBJ2-2; size: many; D: .; CDR3: SASKSAVTGELF
V: TRBV6-5; J: TRBJ2-7; size: many; D: .; CDR3: ASERAQY
V: TRBV7-9; J: TRBJ1-1; size: few; D: .; CDR3: ASSPPPRSRAREAF
V: TRBV28; J: TRBJ1-2; size: many; D: .; CDR3: ASMAPIEPGLVYGYT
V: TRBV5-5; J: TRBJ2-7; size: many; D: .; CDR3: ASSWDSSTSYEQY
V: TRBV3-1; J: TRBJ2-1; size: .; D: .; CDR3: ASSQRNWRDTYNEQF
V: TRBV20-1; J: TRBJ1-2; size: few; D: .; CDR3: SATDTDYGYT
V: TRBV28; J: TRBJ1-5; size: many; D: .; CDR3: ASASQGVNQPQH
V: TRBV6-1; J: TRBJ2-3; size: many; D: TRBD1; CDR3: ASRPGQGRTDSTDTQY
V: TRBV5-1; J: TRBJ1-2; size: many; D: TRBD1; CDR3: ASNLGQGSYGYT
V: TRBV12-3/TRBV12-4; J: TRBJ1-3; size: many; D: .; CDR3: ASSPNRVGNTIY
V: TRBV10-2; J: TRBJ2-3; size: many; D: .; CDR3: ASSDQGGGTDTQY
V: TRBV27; J: TRBJ2-7; size: many; D: .; CDR3: ASSFYGELYEQY
V: TRBV4-1; J: TRBJ1-1; size: .; D: .; CDR3: ASSSGKLNTEAF
V: TRBV6-5; J: TRBJ2-5; size: many; D: .; CDR3: ASSYGQETQY
V: TRBV5-1; J: TRBJ1-2; size: many; D: TRBD1; CDR3: ASSLGQGRGYT
V: TRBV28; J: TRBJ2-7; size: few; D: TRBD2; CDR3: ASREAGVNEQY
V: TRBV2; J: TRBJ2-7; size: many; D: .; CDR3: ASSVLRGDFSYEQY
V: TRBV6-2/TRBV6-3; J: TRBJ2-3; size: many; D: TRBD2; CDR3: ASSYPKLAGHLLFTDTQY
V: TRBV2; J: TRBJ1-1; size: many; D: .; CDR3: ASSEMGGTEAF
V: TRBV28; J: TRBJ1-1; size: .; D: TRBD1; CDR3: ASYFLRTGGQAF
V: TRBV3-1; J: TRBJ2-3; size: .; D: .; CDR3: ASSQEGPGGVPHTQY
V: TRBV12-3/TRBV12-4; J: TRBJ1-2; size: many; D: .; CDR3: ASSLLGPSRSYT
V: TRBV7-6; J: TRBJ2-3; size: many; D: .; CDR3: ASSLGGQTDTQY
V: TRBV28; J: TRBJ2-1; size: .; D: TRBD2; CDR3: ASSFVLEYSGREVEQF
V: TRBV11-2; J: TRBJ2-5; size: many; D: TRBD1; CDR3: ASRPTGGGETQY
V: TRBV12-3/TRBV12-4; J: TRBJ2-1; size: many; D: .; CDR3: ASSLRYNEQF
V: TRBV5-1; J: TRBJ2-1; size: many; D: TRBD2; CDR3: ASSLIASGSPSNNEQF
V: TRBV5-5; J: TRBJ1-5; size: many; D: .; CDR3: ASSLGGYSNQPQH
V: TRBV4-2; J: TRBJ2-7; size: many; D: TRBD2; CDR3: ASSQAPSGRRDEQY
V: TRBV3-1; J: TRBJ2-5; size: .; D: .; CDR3: ASSLLMGRVQETQY
V: TRBV20-1; J: TRBJ1-2; size: many; D: .; CDR3: SAAQGSYGYT
V: TRBV6-1; J: TRBJ2-1; size: .; D: .; CDR3: ASSAGTDYNEQF
V: TRBV27; J: TRBJ1-1; size: many; D: TRBD1; CDR3: ASSFGGGRGNTEAF
V: TRBV29-1; J: TRBJ1-3; size: .; D: .; CDR3: SVLEMQISGNTIY
V: TRBV5-1; J: TRBJ2-3; size: many; D: TRBD2; CDR3: ASSHPSVAGDVDTQY